Shown below are 30 T cell receptor beta chains from a single sample sequenced in a study of blood T cell repertoires in COVID-19. Sequencing used immunoSEQ multiplex PCR; TCRdb keeps in-frame clones, though not all of them. Among approximately 50,000 clones, roughly four fifths were seen once, and the ten largest hold over 25%. Sequencing input: peripheral blood. These receptor sequences come from a man aged 55 to 69 with COVID-19, enrolled during active disease.

The chain carries TRBV11-3 and TRBJ1-1; 10 bases match TRBD1. Germline loops: CDR1 SGHNT, CDR2 YENEEA. The junction had 7 bases not matched to a gene; V was cut back by 5 bases and J by 7 bases. This CDR3 has 14 amino acids. CDR3 DNA: TGTGCCAGCAGCATCCCCGGACAGGGGGGTGAAGCTTTCTTT. It codes for CASSIPGQGGEAFF.

The chain joins TRBV11-3 to TRBJ2-2; D may be TRBD2 (5 bases). The germline V gene encodes CDR1 SGHNT and CDR2 YENEEA. V was shortened by 4 bases and J by 9 bases, with 15 bases between the two germline ends. The CDR3 has 14 residues. This CDR3 is CASSSLRGSRELFF. CDR3 coding DNA: TGTGCCAGCAGCTCGCTCCGGGGTTCCCGGGAGCTGTTTTTT.

The rearrangement links TRBV9 to TRBJ2-1, with 10 bases aligning to TRBD1. CDR3 size: 17 residues. Germline values: CDR1 SGDLS, CDR2 YYNGEE. V was pared by 0 bases and J by 9 bases, with 12 bases of the junction left unmatched. CDR3 sequence reads: CASSVALWGTGEGEQFF. For the CDR3, the DNA is TGTGCCAGCAGCGTAGCTTTGTGGGGGACAGGGGAGGGTGAGCAGTTCTTC.

This chain joins TRBV3-1 (or the pseudogene TRBV3-2) and TRBJ2-1, with TRBD2 matching 10 bases. The CDR3 spans 18 residues. Trimming removed 0 bases from V and 2 bases from J; junction bases left unmatched: 7. Per germline, CDR1 LGHDT and CDR2 YNNKEL (reference sequence). The CDR3 loop is CASSQEGGLAGAYNEQFF. CDR3 in DNA: TGTGCCAGCAGCCAAGAGGGAGGGCTAGCGGGGGCCTACAATGAGCAGTTCTTC.

This chain uses TRBV7-3 with TRBJ2-6; maybe TRBD1 (5 bases). Germline CDR1 reads SGHTA; CDR2 reads FQGTGA. Trimming took 3 bases from V and 4 from J, leaving 10 bases between them. The CDR3 extends over 15 amino acids. Here the CDR3 DNA reads TGTGCCAGCAGCTTTCAGGGTTACGGGGCCAACGTCCTGACTTTC. Protein sequence: CASSFQGYGANVLTF.

The chain carries TRBV24-1 and TRBJ2-2; D remains unclear. CDR3 length: 14 amino acids. The germline CDR1 and CDR2 sequences are KGHDR and SFDVKD. Trimming removed 9 bases from V and 0 bases from J, with 10 bases in between. CDR3 sequence reads: CATSESSNTGELFF. CDR3 in DNA: TGTGCCACCTCGGAGTCCTCGAACACCGGGGAGCTGTTTTTT.

This CDR3 reads CASSQEWPTDTQYF. The DNA for the CDR3 is TGCGCCAGCAGCCAAGAGTGGCCCACAGATACGCAGTATTTT. The rearrangement links TRBV4-1 to TRBJ2-3; no clear D gene. CDR3 length: 14 amino acids. Trimming shortened V by 0 bases and J by 2 bases, and 6 bases separated the two germline ends. Germline V lookup: CDR1 MGHRA, CDR2 YSYEKL.

The chain recombines TRBV12-3 or TRBV12-4 with TRBJ1-2; D might be TRBD1 (5 bases). Trimming removed 4 bases at V and 8 bases at J, with 11 bases between. The CDR3 length is 12 residues. Here the CDR3 DNA reads TGTGCCAGCAGTTCCCGGACAAGCGGCTACACCTTC. Translating gives CASSSRTSGYTF.

V and J are TRBV5-4 and TRBJ2-7; TRBD2 might be the D (6 bases). CDR3 size: 16 residues. V gave up 0 bases and J gave up 0 bases, with 13 bases separating them. The germline V gene encodes CDR1 SGHNT and CDR2 YYREEE (reference sequence). In DNA form, the CDR3 reads TGTGCCAGCAGCTTGGTGGGAGCGGGTAGCTCCTACGAGCAGTACTTC. As protein: CASSLVGAGSSYEQYF.

This chain links TRBV4-3 with TRBJ2-5; the D is unclear. V was trimmed by 0 bases and J by 5 bases, leaving 13 bases between them. From germline, CDR1 is LGHNA and CDR2 YSLEER. This CDR3 is 15 amino acids long. The CDR3 spells CASSQEELNYETQYF. As DNA, the CDR3 is TGCGCCAGCAGCCAAGAGGAACTAAACTACGAGACCCAGTACTTC.

This clone was found once. The V gene is TRBV9, the J gene TRBJ1-1, with D possibly TRBD1 on 6 matching bases. Germline values: CDR1 SGDLS, CDR2 YYNGEE. V was shortened by 0 bases and J by 6 bases, with 18 bases between the two germline ends. The CDR3 contains 16 residues. CDR3 coding DNA: TGTGCCAGCAGCGTAGTAAGGCGGGGGGCGATCCCTGAAGCTTTCTTT. Translating it yields CASSVVRRGAIPEAFF.

This chain connects TRBV19 to TRBJ1-2; 7 bases map to TRBD1. Germline CDR1 is LNHDA and CDR2 is SQIVND (reference sequence). V trimming: 5 bases; J trimming: 8 bases; junction bases outside the gene matches: 14. The CDR3 has 15 amino acids. Written as DNA, the CDR3 is TGTGCCAGTAGTTCGAGTAACAGGGGCCGCTTGGGCTACACCTTC. Translated, it gives CASSSSNRGRLGYTF.

This clone was seen a single time. The rearrangement joins TRBV3-1 (or the pseudogene TRBV3-2) to TRBJ1-1; no firm D call. V lost 3 bases and J lost 4, with 9 bases in between. There are 13 residues in the CDR3. CDR1 is LGHDT and CDR2 is YNNKEL in the germline V gene (reference sequence). CDR3 DNA sequence: TGTGCCAGCAGCCACGGGGTTAGCACTGAAGCTTTCTTT. Translation gives CASSHGVSTEAFF.

The chain links TRBV27 to TRBJ1-2; D is unresolved. V shed 5 bases and J shed 1 base, with 8 bases lying between them. Looked up from germline, CDR1 is MNHEY and CDR2 is SMNVEV (reference sequence). This CDR3 is 13 amino acids long. CDR3 nucleotides: TGTGCCAGCAGTCCGACAATTAACTATGGCTACACCTTC. This gives the protein CASSPTINYGYTF.

The chain has TRBV5-4 and TRBJ2-3; 13 bases map to TRBD2. This CDR3 spans 19 amino acids. J gave up 6 bases and V 0 bases, and 13 bases lay outside the gene matches. Germline CDR1 SGHNT, CDR2 YYREEE (reference sequence). The CDR3, as DNA: TGTGCCAGCAGCTTGGGGGGACTAGCGGGAAGGAAGTCAACGGATACGCAGTATTTT. It yields the protein CASSLGGLAGRKSTDTQYF.

The chain employs TRBV19 and TRBJ2-1; possibly TRBD2 for D (6 bases). V was cut by 6 bases and J by 3 bases, with 27 bases left in between. The CDR3 consists of 19 residues. CDR1 and CDR2 (germline): LNHDA, SQIVND (reference sequence). CDR3 nucleotide sequence: TGTGCCAGTAGCAAACACCCTAGGCAGGGAGGCTTACTCTACAATGAGCAGTTCTTC. Its translation is CASSKHPRQGGLLYNEQFF. The full variable domain, rest sourced from reference TRBV19 and TRBJ2-1, is DGGITQSPKYLFRKEGQNVTLSCEQNLNHDAMYWYRQDPGQGLRLIYYSQIVNDFQKGDIAEGYSVSREKKESFPLTVTSAQKNPTAFYLCASSKHPRQGGLLYNEQFFGPGTRLTVL.

The V and J genes are TRBV2 and TRBJ2-3; TRBD1 matches at 11 bases. CDR1 is SNHLY, CDR2 FYNNEI, per germline. The CDR3 is 15 residues long. The V segment lost 8 bases and the J segment 1 base; nucleotides outside the gene matches: 5. The CDR3 loop reads CASGGQGDRTDTQYF. Written as DNA, the CDR3 is TGTGCCAGCGGGGGACAGGGGGATCGCACAGATACGCAGTATTTT.

The chain combines TRBV27 with TRBJ2-1, with 11 bases identical to TRBD2. With 3 bases clipped from V and 2 bases from J, the junction kept 3 bases outside the gene matches. The CDR3 is 16 residues long. Germline V CDR1 and CDR2: MNHEY, SMNVEV (reference sequence). The CDR3 nucleotides read TGTGCCAGCAGTTTCGGTAGCGGGGGGGCCTACAATGAGCAGTTCTTC. Translation: CASSFGSGGAYNEQFF.

This chain connects TRBV5-4 to TRBJ1-3, with 7 bases aligning to TRBD1. The CDR3 is made up of 14 amino acids. Germline V gene sequence: CDR1 SGHNT, CDR2 YYREEE (reference sequence). The trim removed 4 bases at V and 4 bases at J, leaving 5 bases unmatched. The CDR3 here is CASSNDRVGNTIYF. CDR3 bases: TGTGCCAGCAGCAATGACAGGGTAGGAAACACCATATATTTT.

The CDR3 coding sequence is TGTGCCAGCAGCTTAGGGGTGTCCTTTGAAAAACTGTTTTTT. This sequence encodes CASSLGVSFEKLFF. This sequence joins TRBV5-5 and TRBJ1-4; maybe TRBD1 (5 bases). The germline V gene has CDR1 SGHKS and CDR2 YYEKEE (reference sequence). CDR3 length equals 14 residues. V was shortened by 2 bases and J by 7 bases, with 12 bases between the two germline ends.

The V call is TRBV9, the J call TRBJ2-3, with 8 bases identical to TRBD1. Germline loops: CDR1 SGDLS, CDR2 YYNGEE. This CDR3 comprises 13 residues. V shed 3 bases, J shed 3 bases, and the junction held 0 bases outside the gene matches. The DNA for the CDR3 is TGTGCCAGCAGCGGGACAGGGACAGATACGCAGTATTTT. Amino acids: CASSGTGTDTQYF.

The rearrangement joins TRBV7-3 to TRBJ2-3; D is unclear. Germline lookup yields CDR1 SGHTA and CDR2 FQGTGA. The CDR3 is 12 residues long. V was trimmed by 8 bases and J by 0 bases, leaving 6 bases between them. Here the CDR3 reads CASGQSTDTQYF. In DNA, the CDR3 is TGTGCCAGCGGCCAGAGCACAGATACGCAGTATTTT. The variable domain in full, with the rest retrieved from reference TRBV7-3 and TRBJ2-3, is GAGVSQTPSNKVTEKGKYVELRCDPISGHTALYWYRQSLGQGPEFLIYFQGTGAADDSGLPNDRFFAVRPEGSVSTLKIQRTERGDSAVYLCASGQSTDTQYFGPGTRLTVL.

J is TRBJ2-5 and V is TRBV11-3; no firm D call. CDR1 and CDR2 (germline): SGHNT, YENEEA. Trimming stripped 2 bases from V and 1 base from J, with 8 bases between. There are 14 residues in the CDR3. CDR3 sequence: CASSLMSSQETQYF. The DNA for the CDR3 is TGTGCCAGCAGCTTAATGTCTAGCCAAGAGACCCAGTACTTC.

The genes are TRBV2 and TRBJ1-4, with D maybe TRBD1 (6 bases). CDR1 is SNHLY, CDR2 FYNNEI, per germline. V lost 11 bases and J lost 5, with 18 bases in between. This CDR3 contains 14 residues. CDR3 residues: CASGVGHQNEKLFF. CDR3 bases: TGTGCCTCAGGGGTGGGACACCAAAATGAAAAACTGTTTTTT.

The J gene is TRBJ2-5, the V gene TRBV10-2; tentatively, D is TRBD2 (7 bases). The V end lost 2 bases, the J end lost 0 bases, and 13 bases lay between the germline ends. CDR1 is WSHSY, CDR2 SAAADI, per germline. The CDR3 is 16 residues long. CDR3 bases: TGCGCCAGCAGTGAGGGGAGGGGGGGGTACCAAGAGACCCAGTACTTC. Translated: CASSEGRGGYQETQYF.

The chain couples TRBV30 to TRBJ1-1; D is undetermined. This CDR3 region has 15 residues. Germline loops: CDR1 GTSNPN, CDR2 SVGIG (reference sequence). V shed 2 bases and J shed 1 base, with 14 bases lying between them. CDR3 sequence reads: CAWSPRGFSNTEAFF. CDR3 sequence (DNA): TGTGCCTGGAGTCCACGAGGATTTTCGAACACTGAAGCTTTCTTT.

This clone was recorded only once. The genes are TRBV9 and TRBJ1-3, with D hard to call. This CDR3 has 15 residues. Germline V gene data show CDR1 as SGDLS and CDR2 as YYNGEE. The ends were cut back, 0 bases at V and 2 bases at J, with 9 bases in the middle. The CDR3 coding sequence is TGTGCCAGCAGCGTAGAGGAGGAGACTGGAAACACCATATATTTT. Its translation: CASSVEEETGNTIYF.

The rearrangement joins TRBV19 to TRBJ1-4, with a tentative D call TRBD1 (5 bases). The CDR3 spans 14 residues. The germline V gene encodes CDR1 LNHDA and CDR2 SQIVND (reference sequence). V shed 3 bases and J shed 8 bases, with 13 bases lying between them. This CDR3 is CASSISGIWEKLFF. The CDR3 DNA follows: TGTGCCAGTAGTATCTCAGGGATATGGGAAAAACTGTTTTTT.

The chain uses TRBV9 and TRBJ2-2; tentatively, D is TRBD1 (5 bases). V lost 7 bases and J lost 0, with 10 bases in between. The germline V gene encodes CDR1 SGDLS and CDR2 YYNGEE. The CDR3 has 14 residues. CDR3 protein: CASGATTNTGELFF. The CDR3 bases are TGTGCCAGCGGGGCTACGACGAACACCGGGGAGCTGTTTTTT. Combining the CDR3 with reference TRBV9 and TRBJ2-2 gives the whole variable domain DSGVTQTPKHLITATGQRVTLRCSPRSGDLSVYWYQQSLDQGLQFLIQYYNGEERAKGNILERFSAQQFPDLHSELNLSSLELGDSALYFCASGATTNTGELFFGEGSRLTVL.

The sample holds one count of this clone. The chain uses TRBV2 and TRBJ2-5, with 9 bases that match TRBD1. Germline V lookup: CDR1 SNHLY, CDR2 FYNNEI. V gave up 10 bases and J gave up 3 bases; unmatched junction bases: 6. The CDR3 spans 13 residues. CDR3 bases: TGTGCCACCATCGGACAGGGGAAAGAGACCCAGTACTTC. Protein: CATIGQGKETQYF.